This TCR beta chain originates from a study of cytotoxic CD8 clonotypes in ibrutinib-treated CLL. Study summary: By median approximately 63 months, around twelve had progressed and about 14 stayed remitted; responses had been 2 complete and roughly 25 partial. Treatment had run for a median around eleven months, range 6 to 36, when response samples were taken. Whole-study results and caveats: Stable or contracted on treatment, public clonotypes were also uncommon. The times at which samples were taken varied between sustained-remission and progressing patients.

To note about this clone: What it binds is not known.

CDR1 is LNHNV, CDR2 YYDKDF, per germline (reference sequence). The length of the CDR3 is 18 residues. J was trimmed by 2 bases and V by 0 bases; bases with no gene match: 7. Profiled with immunoSEQ multiplex PCR; TCRdb holds only in-frame clones, not every one. Among 50,000 or so clones listed, around 52% were seen once. The sequences come from PBMCs, collected after 24 months of ibrutinib treatment. The chain is built from TRBV15 and TRBJ2-3; 11 bases fit TRBD2. The receptor's source is a human donor with chronic lymphocytic leukemia. The CDR3: CATSRDRASGGYTDTQYF. For the CDR3, the DNA is TGTGCCACCAGCAGAGATCGGGCTAGCGGGGGGTACACAGATACGCAGTATTTT.